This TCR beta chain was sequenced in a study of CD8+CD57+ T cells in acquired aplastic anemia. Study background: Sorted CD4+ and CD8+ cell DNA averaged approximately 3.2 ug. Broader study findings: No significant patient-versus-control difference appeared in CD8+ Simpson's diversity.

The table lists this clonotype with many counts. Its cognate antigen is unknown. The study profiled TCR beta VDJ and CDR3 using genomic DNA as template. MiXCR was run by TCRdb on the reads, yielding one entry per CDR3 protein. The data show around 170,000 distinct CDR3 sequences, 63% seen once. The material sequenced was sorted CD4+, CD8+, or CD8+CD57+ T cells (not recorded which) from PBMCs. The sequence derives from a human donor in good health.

CDR3 in amino acids: CSVDLGQGYGYTF. The CDR3 nucleotides read TGCAGCGTTGATCTCGGACAGGGATATGGCTACACCTTC. The chain couples TRBV29-1 to TRBJ1-2; 8 bases map to TRBD1. With V trimmed by 3 bases and J by 5 bases, 5 bases remained unmatched. Germline assignment: CDR1 SQVTM and CDR2 ANQGSEA. CDR3 length: 13 amino acids.